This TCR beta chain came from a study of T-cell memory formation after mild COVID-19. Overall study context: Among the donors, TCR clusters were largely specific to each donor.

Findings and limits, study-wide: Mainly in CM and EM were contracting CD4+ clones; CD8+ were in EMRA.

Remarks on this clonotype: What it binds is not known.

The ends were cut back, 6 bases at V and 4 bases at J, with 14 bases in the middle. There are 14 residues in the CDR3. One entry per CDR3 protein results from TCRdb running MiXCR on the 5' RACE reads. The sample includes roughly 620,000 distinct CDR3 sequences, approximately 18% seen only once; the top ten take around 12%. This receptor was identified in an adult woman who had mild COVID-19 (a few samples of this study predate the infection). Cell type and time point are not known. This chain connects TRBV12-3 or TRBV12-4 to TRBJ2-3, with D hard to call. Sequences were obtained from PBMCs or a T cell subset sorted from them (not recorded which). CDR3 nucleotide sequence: TGTGCCAGCAGCTATGGGGTGTCGGCAGATACGCAGTATTTT. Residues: CASSYGVSADTQYF.